These 31 T cell receptor beta chains share one sample of origin, sequenced in a study of T cell clonotyping in hematopoietic cell transplantation. This table comes from immunoSEQ multiplex PCR, and its TCRdb copy is limited to in-frame clones, with some not included. The table shows roughly 29,000 clones, with roughly 92% occurring only once. Specimen: PBMCs, collected 100 days after allogeneic stem cell transplant. The source of these receptors is a female patient in her 50s who had an allogeneic stem cell transplant from a related donor, so the T cells may come from the graft donor. Some clones in this sample may be carry-over from other donors' samples.

The chain couples TRBV2 to TRBJ2-3; no reliable D call. The CDR3 spans 14 residues. Trimming cost V 7 bases and J 2 bases, with 13 bases left between them. Germline V gene data show CDR1 as SNHLY and CDR2 as FYNNEI. CDR3 sequence (DNA): TGTGCCAGCAAACGCGTCCACCCCACAGATACGCAGTATTTT. It is translated as CASKRVHPTDTQYF.

The J gene is TRBJ2-3, the V gene TRBV5-1, with a weak D call TRBD2 (6 bases). CDR1 and CDR2 (germline): SGHRS, YFSETQ. This CDR3 is 14 amino acids long. V gave up 5 bases and J gave up 1 base, with 11 bases separating them. The CDR3 DNA reads TGCGCCAGCAGGTCGGGGGTCGGCACAGATACGCAGTATTTT. It is translated as CASRSGVGTDTQYF.

This chain connects TRBV5-1 to TRBJ2-3; D could derive from TRBD1 or TRBD2 (6 bases each). With 4 bases removed from V and 5 bases from J, the gap between germline ends came to 17 bases. The length of the CDR3 is 15 residues. Germline CDR1 reads SGHRS; CDR2 reads YFSETQ. The CDR3 DNA sequence: TGCGCCAGCAGCACCGAATGGGGGGCGGAAGATACGCAGTATTTT. It is translated as CASSTEWGAEDTQYF.

CDR3 sequence: CASSLSSGGYQETQYF. The CDR3 DNA follows: TGTGCCAGCAGCTTGTCTAGCGGGGGGTACCAAGAGACCCAGTACTTC. This sequence joins TRBV5-4 and TRBJ2-5; 11 bases agree with TRBD2. The germline V gene has CDR1 SGHNT and CDR2 YYREEE (reference sequence). This CDR3 spans 16 amino acids. J was trimmed by 0 bases and V by 1 base; bases with no gene match: 2.

The rearrangement joins TRBV5-1 to TRBJ2-1, with 15 nucleotides matching TRBD2. The CDR3 has 16 amino acids. The V segment lost 3 bases and the J segment 8 bases; nucleotides outside the gene matches: 6. Per germline, CDR1 SGHRS and CDR2 YFSETQ. CDR3 loop: CASSSGLAGGSDEQFF. CDR3 DNA sequence: TGCGCCAGCAGCTCGGGACTAGCGGGGGGCTCAGATGAGCAGTTCTTC.

This chain joins TRBV27 and TRBJ2-7, with D possibly matching TRBD2 (5 bases). The CDR3 runs to 17 residues. The ends were cut back, 4 bases at V and 2 bases at J, with 21 bases in the middle. Per germline, CDR1 MNHEY and CDR2 SMNVEV (reference sequence). The CDR3 nucleotides read TGTGCCAGCAGTTCCACTCGAGGGCGGGTGAGAACCTACGAGCAGTACTTC. Protein product: CASSSTRGRVRTYEQYF.

V is TRBV6-1 and J is TRBJ1-6; D unresolved. CDR1 and CDR2 (germline): MNHNS, SASEGT. V shed 7 bases and J shed 0 bases, with 10 bases lying between them. This CDR3 is 15 amino acids long. The CDR3: CASKTDGSYNSPLHF. In DNA, the CDR3 is TGTGCCAGCAAGACGGACGGCTCCTATAATTCACCCCTCCACTTT.

The gene calls are TRBV28 and TRBJ1-2; unclear D gene. CDR3 length: 13 residues. In germline, CDR1 is MDHEN, CDR2 SYDVKM. V was cut by 7 bases and J by 3 bases, with 12 bases left in between. The DNA of the CDR3 is TGTGCCAGCACCCTAGCGGGGTACTATGGCTACACCTTC. Protein sequence: CASTLAGYYGYTF.

CDR3 sequence reads: CAISESSYNEQFF. The CDR3 DNA reads TGTGCCATCAGTGAGTCGAGTTACAATGAGCAGTTCTTC. The chain uses TRBV10-3 and TRBJ2-1; D is undetermined. CDR1 ENHRY and CDR2 SYGVKD come from the germline V gene. The ends were cut back, 0 bases at V and 4 bases at J, with 4 bases in the middle. This CDR3 region has 13 residues.

The rearrangement links TRBV2 to TRBJ1-2; D gene uncertain. Deletions cut 1 base from V and 8 bases from J, with 5 bases between. The germline gives CDR1 SNHLY, CDR2 FYNNEI. This CDR3 is built from 11 residues. CDR3 sequence: CASSEDGGYTF. CDR3 DNA sequence: TGTGCCAGCAGTGAAGACGGCGGCTACACCTTC.

J is TRBJ2-3 and V is TRBV5-1, with a tentative D call TRBD1 (6 bases). CDR1 SGHRS and CDR2 YFSETQ come from the germline V gene. The CDR3 runs to 18 residues. V shed 1 base and J shed 6 bases, with 24 bases lying between them. The CDR3 nucleotides read TGCGCCAGCAGCTTGCCTCCAGGGGCCCCCATTGTTTTGGATACGCAGTATTTT. Translated: CASSLPPGAPIVLDTQYF.

The chain is built from TRBV5-5 and TRBJ2-7, with 10 bases that match TRBD1. Germline V CDR1 and CDR2: SGHKS, YYEKEE (reference sequence). This CDR3 contains 16 residues. V gave up 1 base and J gave up 2 bases; unmatched junction bases: 6. This CDR3 is CASSLLGTGAPYEQYF. CDR3 sequence (DNA): TGTGCCAGCAGCTTGTTGGGGACAGGGGCGCCCTACGAGCAGTACTTC.

In its sample, this clone was seen once. V is TRBV6-6 and J is TRBJ1-1; 8 bases map to TRBD1. V was pared by 4 bases and J by 4 bases, with 11 bases of the junction left unmatched. This CDR3 has 16 amino acids. Germline values: CDR1 MNHNY, CDR2 SVGAGI (reference sequence). The CDR3 sequence is CASSFAQGAPGTEAFF. The DNA for the CDR3 is TGTGCCAGCAGTTTCGCGCAGGGGGCCCCGGGCACTGAAGCTTTCTTT.

The chain links TRBV7-6 to TRBJ1-1; perhaps TRBD1 as D (5 bases). Germline-derived CDR1 and CDR2 are SGHVS and FNYEAQ. Trimming stripped 5 bases from V and 1 base from J, with 11 bases between. CDR3 length: 14 residues. The CDR3 reads CASSPTERNTEAFF. CDR3 sequence (DNA): TGTGCCAGCAGCCCGACAGAAAGGAACACTGAAGCTTTCTTT.

This chain joins TRBV5-6 and TRBJ1-1, with no clear D. The V and J ends lost 2 bases and 1 base respectively, with 12 bases between them. Germline V gene data show CDR1 as SGHDT and CDR2 as YYEEEE. The CDR3 is 15 residues long. CDR3 loop: CASSLTANQNTEAFF. The CDR3 bases are TGTGCCAGCAGCTTAACCGCGAATCAGAACACTGAAGCTTTCTTT.

V is TRBV4-3 and J is TRBJ2-7, with D unresolved. Germline V gene data show CDR1 as LGHNA and CDR2 as YSLEER. Trimming pared 4 bases from V and 2 bases from J, leaving 9 bases between. This CDR3 comprises 13 residues. The CDR3 DNA reads TGCGCCAGCAGCCGGGCTGCTGCCTACGAGCAGTACTTC. It is translated as CASSRAAAYEQYF.

CDR3 protein: CASSPLSTPPAPSHYGYTF. In DNA form, the CDR3 reads TGTGCCAGCAGTCCGCTTTCCACCCCCCCGGCTCCGTCCCACTATGGCTACACCTTC. V usage is TRBV7-2 and J usage is TRBJ1-2, with D unresolved. Trimming left V 6 bases short and J 3 bases short, with 29 bases between. The CDR3 consists of 19 residues. Germline V gene data show CDR1 as SGHTA and CDR2 as FQGNSA.

The V gene is TRBV7-2, the J gene TRBJ2-2; 13 bases are a match to TRBD2. The CDR3 covers 16 residues. Germline CDR1 reads SGHTA; CDR2 reads FQGNSA. The ends lost 10 bases at V and 3 bases at J; junction bases unmatched: 8. CDR3 loop: CATLGTSGTYTGELFF. The CDR3 coding sequence is TGTGCCACCCTGGGGACTAGCGGGACTTACACCGGGGAGCTGTTTTTT.

V usage is TRBV11-2 and J usage is TRBJ2-7; 7 nucleotides line up with TRBD2. The CDR3 totals 13 residues. Trimming removed 3 bases from V and 4 bases from J; junction bases left unmatched: 3. Germline lookup yields CDR1 SGHAT and CDR2 FQNNGV. The CDR3 sequence: CASSFGGIYEQYF. The CDR3 DNA is TGTGCCAGCAGCTTCGGGGGGATTTACGAGCAGTACTTC.

V is TRBV19 and J is TRBJ1-5; D may be TRBD1 (6 bases). V gave up 6 bases and J gave up 3 bases, with 15 bases separating them. Germline V gene lookup returns CDR1 LNHDA and CDR2 SQIVND (reference sequence). CDR3 length equals 15 residues. CDR3 loop: CASSTPTGPNQPQHF. DNA for the CDR3: TGTGCCAGTAGCACCCCGACAGGACCCAATCAGCCCCAGCATTTT.

The rearrangement uses TRBV7-2 and TRBJ2-7; the match to TRBD2 covers 8 bases. This CDR3 has 14 residues. Trimming cost V 2 bases and J 4 bases; bases outside gene matches: 4. CDR1 and CDR2 (germline): SGHTA, FQGNSA. The CDR3 sequence: CASSLSGGLYEQYF. As DNA, the CDR3 is TGTGCCAGCAGCTTATCGGGGGGGCTTTACGAGCAGTACTTC.

The chain joins TRBV6-6 to TRBJ2-7; 7 nucleotides line up with TRBD1. V gave up 3 bases and J gave up 2 bases; unmatched junction bases: 4. Germline V gives CDR1 MNHNY, CDR2 SVGAGI (reference sequence). The CDR3 totals 14 residues. CDR3 DNA: TGTGCCAGCAGTTATCTTCAGGGGGCCTACGAGCAGTACTTC. This sequence encodes CASSYLQGAYEQYF.

The chain recombines TRBV5-4 with TRBJ2-1; 8 positions match TRBD2. The CDR3 has 17 residues. The germline V gene encodes CDR1 SGHNT and CDR2 YYREEE (reference sequence). V lost 0 bases, J lost 4 bases, and 9 bases stayed unmatched. This CDR3 reads CASSLGLSGGPYNEQFF. CDR3 coding DNA: TGTGCCAGCAGCTTGGGGTTGAGCGGGGGACCGTACAATGAGCAGTTCTTC.

V gene TRBV4-1 combines with J gene TRBJ2-1; 7 bases line up with TRBD1. The CDR3 has 17 residues. CDR1 MGHRA and CDR2 YSYEKL come from the germline V gene. V lost 3 bases and J lost 6; bases outside the gene matches: 14. The CDR3 protein is CASSQDFYIAGGNEQFF. CDR3 coding DNA: TGCGCCAGCAGCCAGGACTTTTACATAGCAGGGGGCAATGAGCAGTTCTTC.

This chain uses TRBV11-3 with TRBJ2-1, with D possibly TRBD1 on 5 matching bases. The V gene's germline CDR1 is SGHNT and CDR2 YENEEA. This CDR3 has 12 amino acids. Trimming stripped 5 bases from V and 7 bases from J, with 9 bases between. Written as DNA, the CDR3 is TGTGCCAGCAGCGTAGGGGTGAATGAGCAGTTCTTC. This translates into CASSVGVNEQFF.

This sequence joins TRBV7-6 and TRBJ1-4, with D possibly matching TRBD1 (5 bases). Trimming removed 5 bases from V and 8 bases from J, with 18 bases in between. Germline values: CDR1 SGHVS, CDR2 FNYEAQ. CDR3 length equals 15 residues. The CDR3 coding sequence is TGTGCCAGCAGCCCCCGGGGCCGGCGAGGGGAAAAACTGTTTTTT. It encodes CASSPRGRRGEKLFF.

J is TRBJ2-3 and V is TRBV7-7; the D gene could be TRBD1 or TRBD2 (5 bases each). Germline V gives CDR1 SSHAT, CDR2 FNYEAQ (reference sequence). V shed 4 bases and J shed 1 base, with 15 bases lying between them. The CDR3 length is 16 residues. CDR3 nucleotides: TGTGCCAGCAGCTCCGGGGCTCTCACGGGCACAGATACGCAGTATTTT. Residues: CASSSGALTGTDTQYF.

The chain recombines TRBV25-1 with TRBJ1-4; TRBD1 matches at 8 bases. Germline CDR1 reads MGHDK; CDR2 reads SYGVNS. This CDR3 spans 18 amino acids. The ends lost 0 bases at V and 2 bases at J; junction bases unmatched: 8. The CDR3 region is CASSEYPGGVSTNEKLFF. The CDR3 coding sequence is TGTGCCAGCAGTGAATATCCAGGGGGCGTATCGACTAATGAAAAACTGTTTTTT.

V is TRBV12-5 and J is TRBJ1-2; D is unclear. The germline V and J ends were trimmed by 8 bases and 7 bases, with 17 bases remaining between them. CDR1 and CDR2 from the germline V gene are LGHNT and FRNRAP. The CDR3 has 13 amino acids. This CDR3 reads CASSYSRRLGYTF. The DNA for the CDR3 is TGTGCTAGTTCGTATTCTAGAAGGCTTGGCTACACCTTC. The complete variable domain, with remaining parts taken from reference TRBV12-5 and TRBJ1-2, reads DARVTQTPRHKVTEMGQEVTMRCQPILGHNTVFWYRQTMMQGLELLAYFRNRAPLDDSGMPKDRFSAEMPDATLATLKIQPSEPRDSAVYFCASSYSRRLGYTFGSGTRLTVV.

V and J are TRBV5-1 and TRBJ2-7; 7 bases align to TRBD1. The CDR3 covers 14 residues. With V trimmed by 0 bases and J by 6 bases, 6 bases remained unmatched. CDR1 and CDR2 from the germline V gene are SGHRS and YFSETQ. The CDR3 DNA sequence: TGCGCCAGCAGCTTGGCCTTGGGACAGTCCGAGCAGTACTTC. Its translation is CASSLALGQSEQYF.

The chain carries TRBV9 and TRBJ1-1, with D possibly being TRBD1 (5 bases). CDR1 and CDR2 from the germline V gene are SGDLS and YYNGEE. The length of the CDR3 is 15 residues. V lost 2 bases, J lost 5 bases, and 16 bases lay in between. The CDR3 protein is CASSVQGGRGTEAFF. The DNA for the CDR3 is TGTGCCAGCAGCGTTCAGGGAGGGCGAGGGACTGAAGCTTTCTTT.